This T cell receptor beta chain is drawn from a study of blood T cell repertoires in COVID-19. At the level of the study: Samples taken during acute and convalescent COVID-19 were collected in the United States, Italy and Spain.

CDR3 length: 15 amino acids. V shed 4 bases and J shed 0 bases, with 12 bases lying between them. Germline V gene data show CDR1 as SGHRS and CDR2 as YFSETQ. Methods used by the authors: Scientists estimated how many nucleated cells there were by amplifying reference gene primers. TCRdb keeps only in-frame clones here, not all; method: immunoSEQ multiplex PCR. V and J calls and clone size are as listed in that table; D and trimming were resolved from the DNA. The repertoire holds around 25,000 clones, with roughly 87% as singletons. This sequence was found in an older man with acute or convalescent COVID-19. This sequence joins TRBV5-1 and TRBJ2-3; no clear D. The sample comprised peripheral blood. CDR3 sequence (DNA): TGCGCCAGCAGCCCGCAGGCGACAAGCACAGATACGCAGTATTTT. Its translation is CASSPQATSTDTQYF.